Presented here are 23 T cell receptor beta chains from one specimen sequenced in a study of STAT5B mutations in CD4+ large granular lymphocyte leukemia. The data were produced by immunoSEQ multiplex PCR, yet TCRdb's version contains in-frame clones alone and is incomplete. The profile shows roughly 30,000 clones, around 90% of them singletons. The sample taken for sequencing was CD4+ T cells from blood buffy coats. These receptors were taken from a human donor in good health.

This chain connects TRBV18 to TRBJ2-6; the D is unclear. V was pared by 3 bases and J by 2 bases, with 17 bases between. CDR3 length: 18 residues. The V gene's germline CDR1 is KGHSH and CDR2 LQKENI. Here the CDR3 reads CASSPSGRLGAGANVLTF. Here the CDR3 DNA reads TGTGCCAGCTCACCGAGTGGCAGGCTTGGGGCTGGGGCCAACGTCCTGACTTTC.

With regard to this clone: The sample holds other DNA sequences that translate to the same CDR3. This rearrangement joins TRBV4-1 to TRBJ2-3; the match to TRBD1 covers 10 bases. Trimming cost V 0 bases and J 0 bases; bases outside gene matches: 6. The CDR3 consists of 18 residues. The V gene's germline CDR1 is MGHRA and CDR2 YSYEKL. The CDR3 loop is CASSQDRGTGDSTDTQYF. CDR3 DNA sequence: TGCGCCAGCAGCCAAGACCGCGGGACAGGGGATAGCACAGATACGCAGTATTTT.

The chain has TRBV25-1 and TRBJ2-5; D gene unclear. This CDR3 spans 14 amino acids. From germline, CDR1 is MGHDK and CDR2 SYGVNS. Trimming pared 3 bases from V and 2 bases from J, leaving 10 bases between. CDR3 bases: TGTGCCAGCAGTGACTATCCCACTCAAGAGACCCAGTACTTC. Translated, it gives CASSDYPTQETQYF.

V is TRBV6-6 and J is TRBJ1-1; TRBD1 agrees at 7 bases. This CDR3 contains 13 residues. Germline CDR1 and CDR2: MNHNY and SVGAGI (reference sequence). After removal of 5 bases from V and 3 bases from J, the junction contained 3 bases not matched to a gene. In nucleotides, the CDR3 is TGTGCCAGCAGTACGGGACAGTACACTGAAGCTTTCTTT. Its protein product is CASSTGQYTEAFF.

The chain couples TRBV28 to TRBJ2-5; TRBD2 matches 12 bases. The DNA end is a closer match to TRBJ2-7, so the J assignment may be wrong. The CDR3 has 16 residues. In germline, CDR1 is MDHEN, CDR2 SYDVKM. In nucleotides, the CDR3 is TGTGCCAGCGGCCTAGCGGGAGGGTTTTTGGTCTACGAGCAGTACTTC. As protein: CASGLAGGFLVYEQYF.

The chain carries TRBV6-5 and TRBJ1-1; weak D call: TRBD1 (5 bases). CDR1 and CDR2 from the germline V gene are MNHEY and SVGAGI. The V end lost 2 bases, the J end lost 3 bases, and 10 bases lay between the germline ends. This CDR3 has 14 amino acids. Written as DNA, the CDR3 is TGTGCCAGCAGTTACAGTCGGGGGTACACTGAAGCTTTCTTT. Translation gives CASSYSRGYTEAFF.

This clone has only a few counts. The chain recombines TRBV27 with TRBJ2-3; 11 bases fit TRBD2. The junction had 8 bases not matched to a gene; V was cut back by 7 bases and J by 2 bases. Germline V gene sequence: CDR1 MNHEY, CDR2 SMNVEV (reference sequence). This CDR3 has 16 amino acids. The CDR3 DNA follows: TGTGCCAGCACCCGGGGGACTAGCGGCCACACAGATACGCAGTATTTT. Translated, it gives CASTRGTSGHTDTQYF.

The rearrangement uses TRBV18 and TRBJ2-3; 9 bases are shared with TRBD2. V shed 6 bases, J shed 6 bases, and the junction held 4 bases outside the gene matches. Germline CDR1 reads KGHSH; CDR2 reads LQKENI. This CDR3 is 13 amino acids long. The CDR3 DNA reads as TGTGCCAGCTCGGCCGGGACTAGCGATACGCAGTATTTT. As protein: CASSAGTSDTQYF. The full variable domain, its missing parts supplied by reference TRBV18 and TRBJ2-3, is NAGVMQNPRHLVRRRGQEARLRCSPMKGHSHVYWYRQLPEEGLKFMVYLQKENIIDESGMPKERFSAEFPKEGPSILRIQQVVRGDSAAYFCASSAGTSDTQYFGPGTRLTVL.

The chain couples TRBV14 to TRBJ1-5, with TRBD1 matching over 7 bases. The CDR3 length is 14 residues. The V gene's germline CDR1 is SGHDN and CDR2 FVKESK. V was clipped by 6 bases and J by 7 bases; unmatched bases: 9. CDR3 region: CASRLDRDGQPQHF. The CDR3 nucleotides are TGTGCCAGCAGGCTTGACAGGGACGGCCAGCCCCAGCATTTT.

The chain combines TRBV28 with TRBJ1-3; maybe TRBD1 (6 bases). Trimming shortened V by 7 bases and J by 4 bases, and 14 bases separated the two germline ends. Germline lookup yields CDR1 MDHEN and CDR2 SYDVKM. This CDR3 comprises 14 residues. This chain's CDR3 is CASTWTVSGNTIYF. CDR3 coding DNA: TGTGCCAGCACCTGGACAGTCTCCGGAAACACCATATATTTT. The full variable domain, rest sourced from reference TRBV28 and TRBJ1-3, is DVKVTQSSRYLVKRTGEKVFLECVQDMDHENMFWYRQDPGLGLRLIYFSYDVKMKEKGDIPEGYSVSREKKERFSLILESASTNQTSMYLCASTWTVSGNTIYFGEGSWLTVV.

The chain carries TRBV11-2 and TRBJ2-2; no definite D call. The CDR3 consists of 15 residues. In germline, CDR1 is SGHAT, CDR2 FQNNGV. The germline V and J ends were trimmed by 2 bases and 4 bases, with 11 bases remaining between them. As DNA, the CDR3 is TGTGCCAGCAGCTTATCCGGGCCGGGCACCGGGGAGCTGTTTTTT. This sequence encodes CASSLSGPGTGELFF.

This clone has just one count. Written as DNA, the CDR3 is TGTGCCAGCCGAGGGGCTTCCTCCTACGAGCAGTACTTC. Translating gives CASRGASSYEQYF. The V call is TRBV27, the J call TRBJ2-7, with D perhaps matching TRBD1 or TRBD2 (5 bases each). V was shortened by 8 bases and J by 0 bases, with 11 bases between the two germline ends. Germline CDR1 MNHEY, CDR2 SMNVEV (reference sequence). This CDR3 has 13 amino acids.

The chain combines TRBV10-3 with TRBJ1-1; D is possibly TRBD1 (5 bases). V was pared by 6 bases and J by 1 base, with 9 bases between. This CDR3 has 13 residues. CDR1 is ENHRY and CDR2 is SYGVKD in the germline V gene. The CDR3 DNA reads as TGTGCCATCAGGCTACAGGCGAACACTGAAGCTTTCTTT. This gives the protein CAIRLQANTEAFF.

The chain employs TRBV4-2 and TRBJ2-7, with D possibly matching TRBD2 (6 bases). Trimming removed 1 base at V and 4 bases at J, with 11 bases between. This CDR3 has 14 amino acids. In germline, CDR1 is LGHNA, CDR2 YNFKEQ. The CDR3 nucleotides are TGTGCCAGCAGCCAAGGGACTATGGCGTACGAGCAGTACTTC. Protein product: CASSQGTMAYEQYF.

The CDR3 reads CASSLGPGQVNEKLFF. The CDR3 DNA reads as TGTGCCAGCAGCTTGGGGCCCGGGCAGGTCAACGAAAAACTGTTTTTT. The chain links TRBV11-3 to TRBJ1-4; D is possibly TRBD1 (5 bases). Germline CDR1 is SGHNT and CDR2 is YENEEA. Trimming took 3 bases from V and 8 from J, leaving 19 bases between them. The CDR3 length is 16 residues.

This chain joins TRBV10-3 and TRBJ2-2, with D perhaps matching TRBD2 (6 bases). In germline, CDR1 is ENHRY, CDR2 SYGVKD. The length of the CDR3 is 14 residues. Trimming took 11 bases from V and 5 from J, leaving 18 bases between them. The CDR3 spells CAAGVGGRTGELFF. The DNA of the CDR3 is TGTGCCGCCGGGGTCGGGGGAAGAACCGGGGAGCTGTTTTTT.

The CDR3 DNA reads TGTGCCAGCAGCTCCCCGGGACTAGCGGTCCCAGGGCCTAACATTCAGTACTTC. This encodes CASSSPGLAVPGPNIQYF. The V call is TRBV7-8, the J call TRBJ2-4; TRBD2 matches 11 bases. Germline trimming cut 4 bases from V and 7 bases from J; bases unmatched to any gene: 15. This CDR3 region has 18 residues. CDR1 is SGHVS, CDR2 FQNEAQ, per germline.

The chain is built from TRBV7-9 and TRBJ2-1; TRBD2 matches 7 bases. Germline CDR1 reads SEHNR; CDR2 reads FQNEAQ (reference sequence). There are 16 residues in the CDR3. With V trimmed by 2 bases and J by 9 bases, 13 bases remained unmatched. The CDR3 region is CASSLSMGGSPGEQFF. For the CDR3, the DNA is TGTGCCAGCAGCTTAAGTATGGGCGGGAGTCCGGGTGAGCAGTTCTTC.

The rearrangement joins TRBV14 to TRBJ2-2; a possible D gene is TRBD2 (5 bases). There are 20 residues in the CDR3. V was clipped by 0 bases and J by 4 bases, with 24 bases between them. Germline CDR1 reads SGHDN; CDR2 reads FVKESK. This CDR3 reads CASSQEGRFEGFRTTGELFF. As DNA, the CDR3 is TGTGCCAGCAGCCAAGAAGGTCGTTTTGAGGGCTTTAGAACCACCGGGGAGCTGTTTTTT.

This chain links TRBV27 with TRBJ1-6, with no clear D. The CDR3 has 16 residues. V lost 2 bases to trimming and J lost 6 bases, with 14 bases between them. CDR1 and CDR2 from the germline V gene are MNHEY and SMNVEV (reference sequence). The CDR3 here is CASSLATVPTNSPLHF. In DNA, the CDR3 is TGTGCCAGCAGTTTAGCAACAGTTCCCACTAATTCACCCCTCCACTTT.

This chain uses TRBV6-4 with TRBJ1-6; D is unresolved. Germline assignment: CDR1 MRHNA and CDR2 SNTAGT. This CDR3 is built from 13 residues. Between the trimmed V and J ends, which lost 3 bases and 10 bases, there was a span of 10 bases. CDR3 loop: CASSELGGSPLHF. Here the CDR3 DNA reads TGTGCCAGCAGTGAACTGGGTGGCTCACCCCTCCACTTT.

This clone was recorded once. The genes are TRBV19 and TRBJ2-7; 9 bases are a match to TRBD1. The germline V gene has CDR1 LNHDA and CDR2 SQIVND (reference sequence). The CDR3 is made up of 12 amino acids. Germline trimming cut 8 bases from V and 4 bases from J; bases unmatched to any gene: 3. CDR3 sequence (DNA): TGTGCCAGTGCCGACAGGGGGTACGAGCAGTACTTC. It is translated as CASADRGYEQYF.

The J gene is TRBJ1-5, the V gene TRBV19; the match to TRBD1 covers 11 bases. Germline V gives CDR1 LNHDA, CDR2 SQIVND (reference sequence). Trimming cost V 3 bases and J 4 bases; bases outside gene matches: 8. The CDR3 sequence is 17 residues long. The CDR3 reads CASSIGQGASGNQPQHF. The CDR3 DNA follows: TGTGCCAGTAGTATCGGACAGGGGGCGAGTGGGAATCAGCCCCAGCATTTT.